This T cell receptor beta chain was identified in a study of blood T cells in healthy people across ages. Whole-study findings and limits: Whereas aged donors had fewer naive CD4+ cells, long-lived donors had more of them and higher diversity.

The CDR3 has 14 residues. V lost 1 base and J lost 1, with 7 bases in between. Sample-barcoded 5' priming and a J-beta primer mix drove a second PCR of roughly 7 to 11 cycles. Using its own MiXCR run on the 5' RACE reads, TCRdb lists one record per CDR3 protein. The table shows approximately 800,000 distinct CDR3 sequences, with less than 80% occurring only once. Turning to this clonotype: No antigen is known for it.

The rearrangement joins TRBV12-3 or TRBV12-4 to TRBJ2-5; D is unclear. The TCR sequence derives from a young man in good health. Material for sequencing was blood. CDR3 nucleotides: TGTGCCAGCAGTTTAGGGCTGTTCCAAGAGACCCAGTACTTC. Amino acid sequence: CASSLGLFQETQYF.